The rows below give T cell receptor beta chains drawn from one sample of a study of T-cell memory formation after mild COVID-19. TCRdb re-derived calls from the 5' RACE reads in MiXCR, one entry per CDR3 protein. The sample has approximately 40,000 distinct CDR3 sequences, about an eighth seen once; the top ten hold roughly 27%. Sequencing input: PBMCs or a T cell subset sorted from them (not recorded which). These receptors came from a man between 18 and 35 years old who had mild COVID-19 (a few samples of this study predate the infection). Cell type and time point are not known. CDR3s include the opening cysteine and the closing phenylalanine or tryptophan. Fields, in order: D gene, V gene, clone size, J gene, CDR3 DNA, CDR3 protein. D genes are given only for firm matches. Size is stated for part of the rows, as once, few or many counts, or as a class when the clone is expanded.

D gene: TRBD1
V gene: TRBV20-1
clone size: many
J gene: TRBJ1-4
CDR3 DNA: TGCAGTGCTAGGGCCAGGGGGGTTATGCGAAGTGAAAAACTGTTTTTT
CDR3 protein: CSARARGVMRSEKLFF

D gene: TRBD1
V gene: TRBV12-3/TRBV12-4
clone size: many
J gene: TRBJ1-1
CDR3 DNA: TGTGCCAGCAGCCAACAGGGGAGGAACACTGAAGCTTTCTTT
CDR3 protein: CASSQQGRNTEAFF

D gene: .
V gene: TRBV24-1
clone size: .
J gene: TRBJ1-5
CDR3 DNA: TGTGCCACCAGGGCAGATAGCAATCAGCCCCAGCATTTT
CDR3 protein: CATRADSNQPQHF

D gene: .
V gene: TRBV5-1
clone size: .
J gene: TRBJ1-1
CDR3 DNA: TGCGCCAGCAGCTTGGCGGAGGGGATGAACACTGAAGCTTTCTTT
CDR3 protein: CASSLAEGMNTEAFF

D gene: .
V gene: TRBV5-1
clone size: many
J gene: TRBJ2-2
CDR3 DNA: TGCGCCAGCAGCTCGGGGGACACCTTCTCCCCCGGGGAGCTGTTTTTT
CDR3 protein: CASSSGDTFSPGELFF

D gene: .
V gene: TRBV12-3/TRBV12-4
clone size: many
J gene: TRBJ1-2
CDR3 DNA: TGTGCCAGCAGTCCCCTAGGACATAAGGATGGCTACACCTTC
CDR3 protein: CASSPLGHKDGYTF

D gene: TRBD2
V gene: TRBV7-2
clone size: many
J gene: TRBJ2-4
CDR3 DNA: TGTGCCAGCAGCTTAAAGGTCGTAGCGGGTTGGAAAGCCAAAAACATTCAGTACTTC
CDR3 protein: CASSLKVVAGWKAKNIQYF

D gene: TRBD2
V gene: TRBV12-3/TRBV12-4
clone size: many
J gene: TRBJ2-3
CDR3 DNA: TGTGCCAGCAGTCCGCGCCGTAGCGGGGCAGATACGCAGTATTTT
CDR3 protein: CASSPRRSGADTQYF

D gene: TRBD2
V gene: TRBV20-1
clone size: many
J gene: TRBJ2-1
CDR3 DNA: TGCAGTGCTCAAGCGGGGGGGGACAGGGAGCAGTTCTTC
CDR3 protein: CSAQAGGDREQFF

D gene: TRBD2
V gene: TRBV6-2/TRBV6-3
clone size: few
J gene: TRBJ2-4
CDR3 DNA: TGTGCCAGCAGTCCAAATCCAGGACTAGCGGGGGGTGGCATTCAGTACTTC
CDR3 protein: CASSPNPGLAGGGIQYF

D gene: .
V gene: TRBV5-4
clone size: few
J gene: TRBJ1-2
CDR3 DNA: TGTGCCAGCAGCTTCGAGAGGGACTATGGCTACACCTTC
CDR3 protein: CASSFERDYGYTF

D gene: .
V gene: TRBV29-1
clone size: many
J gene: TRBJ1-1
CDR3 DNA: TGCAGCGTCAGAACGGGACACAACACTGAAGCTTTCTTT
CDR3 protein: CSVRTGHNTEAFF

D gene: .
V gene: TRBV9
clone size: many
J gene: TRBJ2-2
CDR3 DNA: TGTGCCAGCAGCGTAGAGGGGGAGGTTGACACCGGGGAGCTGTTTTTT
CDR3 protein: CASSVEGEVDTGELFF

D gene: .
V gene: TRBV5-1
clone size: many
J gene: TRBJ2-6
CDR3 DNA: TGCGCCAGCAGCTGGTACAGCGGGGCCAACGTCCTGACTTTC
CDR3 protein: CASSWYSGANVLTF

D gene: .
V gene: TRBV5-1
clone size: once
J gene: TRBJ1-1
CDR3 DNA: TGCGCCAGCAGCTTGCTTCCAGCGAACACTGAAGCTTTCTTT
CDR3 protein: CASSLLPANTEAFF

D gene: TRBD1
V gene: TRBV4-1
clone size: many
J gene: TRBJ2-4
CDR3 DNA: TGCGCCAGCAGCCAAGGGCCCGCAGGGGGAGACAAAAACATTCAGTACTTC
CDR3 protein: CASSQGPAGGDKNIQYF

D gene: TRBD1
V gene: TRBV14
clone size: many
J gene: TRBJ2-2
CDR3 DNA: TGTGCCAGCAGCAGGACAGGGGGGTACACCGGGGAGCTGTTTTTT
CDR3 protein: CASSRTGGYTGELFF

D gene: .
V gene: TRBV11-2
clone size: many
J gene: TRBJ2-1
CDR3 DNA: TGTGCCAGCAGCGTTTTACAGCGGGAGCAGTTCTTC
CDR3 protein: CASSVLQREQFF

D gene: TRBD1
V gene: TRBV27
clone size: .
J gene: TRBJ2-5
CDR3 DNA: TGTGCCAGCAGTTCCATCCGGGACAGGGAAGAGACCCAGTACTTC
CDR3 protein: CASSSIRDREETQYF

D gene: .
V gene: TRBV10-3
clone size: .
J gene: TRBJ2-1
CDR3 DNA: TGTGCCATCAGCAGCCGGGGCCGCTCCCTCTACAATGAGAAGTTCTTC
CDR3 protein: CAISSRGRSLYNEKFF

D gene: .
V gene: TRBV5-1
clone size: few
J gene: TRBJ2-7
CDR3 DNA: TGCGCCAGCAGCTTGGCCCCCGGCGACGAGCAGTACTTC
CDR3 protein: CASSLAPGDEQYF

D gene: .
V gene: TRBV20-1
clone size: .
J gene: TRBJ2-1
CDR3 DNA: TGCAGTCCCCAGGGTAGCGCTGAGTACAATGAGCAGTTCTTC
CDR3 protein: CSPQGSAEYNEQFF

D gene: .
V gene: TRBV7-3
clone size: many
J gene: TRBJ1-6
CDR3 DNA: TGTGCCAGCAGCTTACAGGGTGGGTCACCCCTCCACTTT
CDR3 protein: CASSLQGGSPLHF

D gene: .
V gene: TRBV4-3
clone size: many
J gene: TRBJ2-1
CDR3 DNA: TGCGCCAGCAGCCAATTTGGTAGCTCCTACAATGAGCAGTTCTTC
CDR3 protein: CASSQFGSSYNEQFF

D gene: .
V gene: TRBV7-2
clone size: many
J gene: TRBJ2-7
CDR3 DNA: TGTGCCAGCAGCTTCACGCCTGGCTCCTACGAGCAGTACTTC
CDR3 protein: CASSFTPGSYEQYF

D gene: TRBD1
V gene: TRBV7-9
clone size: many
J gene: TRBJ2-3
CDR3 DNA: TGTGCCAGCAGCTCCGCAGGGGGCAACACAGATACGCAGTATTTT
CDR3 protein: CASSSAGGNTDTQYF

D gene: .
V gene: TRBV5-1
clone size: many
J gene: TRBJ1-1
CDR3 DNA: TGCGCCAGCAGCTTTACTGGAAACACTGAAGCTTTCTTT
CDR3 protein: CASSFTGNTEAFF

D gene: .
V gene: TRBV7-2
clone size: many
J gene: TRBJ2-5
CDR3 DNA: TGTGCCAGCAGCCGAGGCGGGACGGAAGAGACCCAGTACTTC
CDR3 protein: CASSRGGTEETQYF

D gene: .
V gene: TRBV3-1
clone size: many
J gene: TRBJ2-2
CDR3 DNA: TGTGCCAGCAGCCAGTTAACCTCCCGGCTGTTTTTT
CDR3 protein: CASSQLTSRLFF

D gene: TRBD1
V gene: TRBV18
clone size: many
J gene: TRBJ2-7
CDR3 DNA: TGTGCCAGCTCACCATTTCGGTTGGGACAGGGGGGCTACGAGCAGTACTTC
CDR3 protein: CASSPFRLGQGGYEQYF

D gene: TRBD2
V gene: TRBV5-1
clone size: .
J gene: TRBJ2-1
CDR3 DNA: TGCGCCAGCAGCGCGACTAGCGGGACCTACAATGAGCAGTTCTTC
CDR3 protein: CASSATSGTYNEQFF

D gene: .
V gene: TRBV20-1
clone size: medium-sized
J gene: TRBJ2-5
CDR3 DNA: TGCAGTGCTAGGTCCGGGAGTCCACAAGAGACCCAGTACTTC
CDR3 protein: CSARSGSPQETQYF

D gene: TRBD1
V gene: TRBV18
clone size: .
J gene: TRBJ1-1
CDR3 DNA: TGTGCCAGCTCACCACCCAGGACAGGGACCATGAACACTGAAGCTTTCTTT
CDR3 protein: CASSPPRTGTMNTEAFF

D gene: TRBD2
V gene: TRBV5-4
clone size: .
J gene: TRBJ2-2
CDR3 DNA: TGTGCCAGCAGCTTGACTAGCGGGGGCGCCGGGGAGCTGTTTTTT
CDR3 protein: CASSLTSGGAGELFF

D gene: .
V gene: TRBV11-2
clone size: .
J gene: TRBJ2-6
CDR3 DNA: TGTGCCAGCAGCTTAGCAGGGGTGCACGTCCTGACTTTC
CDR3 protein: CASSLAGVHVLTF

D gene: TRBD1
V gene: TRBV15
clone size: many
J gene: TRBJ2-3
CDR3 DNA: TGTGCCACCAGCAGAGGGACAGGGCGGATTGCAGATACGCAGTATTTT
CDR3 protein: CATSRGTGRIADTQYF

D gene: .
V gene: TRBV6-5
clone size: many
J gene: TRBJ2-7
CDR3 DNA: TGTGCCAGCAGTAGAATGGTGGACCGTTCCTACGAGCAGTACTTC
CDR3 protein: CASSRMVDRSYEQYF

D gene: .
V gene: TRBV5-5
clone size: many
J gene: TRBJ1-1
CDR3 DNA: TGTGCCAGCAGCTTCGATCCGGGAGGCCAAGAAGCTTTCTTT
CDR3 protein: CASSFDPGGQEAFF

D gene: .
V gene: TRBV28
clone size: many
J gene: TRBJ2-4
CDR3 DNA: TGTGCCAGCAGTCTTCGACAGGGACTGATTCAGTACTTC
CDR3 protein: CASSLRQGLIQYF

D gene: .
V gene: TRBV5-5
clone size: many
J gene: TRBJ1-1
CDR3 DNA: TGTGCCAGCAGCTTGGATGGGGGCGGGAGAAACCCGATGAACACTGAAGCTTTCTTT
CDR3 protein: CASSLDGGGRNPMNTEAFF

D gene: .
V gene: TRBV6-5
clone size: many
J gene: TRBJ1-1
CDR3 DNA: TGTGCCAGCAGTTACCGGCCTCAGGTGAGCACTGAAGCTTTCTTT
CDR3 protein: CASSYRPQVSTEAFF

D gene: TRBD1
V gene: TRBV7-2
clone size: many
J gene: TRBJ2-3
CDR3 DNA: TGTGCCAGCAGCAGGGGGCGCTCGCCAGATACGCAGTATTTT
CDR3 protein: CASSRGRSPDTQYF

D gene: .
V gene: TRBV4-1
clone size: many
J gene: TRBJ1-2
CDR3 DNA: TGCGCCAGCAGCCAAGATCCCGGTAGCTATGGCTACACCTTC
CDR3 protein: CASSQDPGSYGYTF

D gene: .
V gene: TRBV2
clone size: many
J gene: TRBJ2-4
CDR3 DNA: TGTGCCAGCAGTGACGGACTAGCCAAAAACATTCAGTACTTC
CDR3 protein: CASSDGLAKNIQYF

D gene: TRBD1
V gene: TRBV12-3/TRBV12-4
clone size: many
J gene: TRBJ2-3
CDR3 DNA: TGTGCCAGCAGTCCGGACAGGACAAGCACAGATACGCAGTATTTT
CDR3 protein: CASSPDRTSTDTQYF

D gene: .
V gene: TRBV7-6
clone size: many
J gene: TRBJ2-1
CDR3 DNA: TGTGCCAGCAGCTTTGGGGAGAATGAGCAGTTCTTC
CDR3 protein: CASSFGENEQFF

D gene: .
V gene: TRBV4-3
clone size: many
J gene: TRBJ1-2
CDR3 DNA: TGCGCCAGCAGCCAAGAACCAGGGCTCAGCTACACCTTC
CDR3 protein: CASSQEPGLSYTF

D gene: .
V gene: TRBV5-1
clone size: .
J gene: TRBJ2-5
CDR3 DNA: TGCGCCAGCAGCTTTAGGGCTGAAGAGACCCAGTACTTC
CDR3 protein: CASSFRAEETQYF

D gene: .
V gene: TRBV7-9
clone size: .
J gene: TRBJ2-7
CDR3 DNA: TGTGCCAGCAGCCCAAAGGGCCCCTACGAGCAGTACTTC
CDR3 protein: CASSPKGPYEQYF

D gene: TRBD1
V gene: TRBV5-4
clone size: many
J gene: TRBJ2-1
CDR3 DNA: TGTGCCAGCAGCTTGGAGGGACAGGGGTACAATGAGCAGTTCTTC
CDR3 protein: CASSLEGQGYNEQFF